The TCR beta chain under discussion was sequenced for a study of cytomegalovirus exposure and HLA in healthy donors. Looked up from germline, CDR1 is LNHDA and CDR2 is SQIVND (reference sequence). The germline V and J ends were trimmed by 5 bases and 9 bases, with 11 bases remaining between them. This CDR3 has 11 residues. A multiplex PCR was run with 60 Vbeta primers and 13 Jbeta primers. TCRdb's copy holds only in-frame clones and misses some; the assay was immunoSEQ multiplex PCR. Here the sample spans some 54,000 clones, approximately 73% being singletons. This clone was found a few times. The chain links TRBV19 to TRBJ2-7; perhaps TRBD1 as D (6 bases). Sequencing was carried out using PBMCs. The clonotype comes from a man aged 18 to 35 in good health and CMV-seronegative. The CDR3 spells CASSFRQVQYF. Written as DNA, the CDR3 is TGTGCCAGTAGTTTCAGACAGGTGCAGTACTTC.